This entry lists 2 T cell receptor beta chains sequenced from one sample in a study of identical twins. TCRdb reprocessed the 5' RACE reads via MiXCR and lists one record per CDR3 protein. Found here are 1,800,000 or so distinct CDR3 sequences, about 31% of them singletons; the top ten hold more than 0.25%. Sequencing was carried out using cord blood. The receptors come from a newborn girl in good health.

V usage is TRBV20-1 and J usage is TRBJ2-5; D might be TRBD1 (5 bases). The ends were cut back, 5 bases at V and 4 bases at J, with 11 bases in the middle. The V gene's germline CDR1 is DFQATT and CDR2 SNEGSKA (reference sequence). This CDR3 is 12 amino acids long. The CDR3 sequence: CSAPRQGETQYF. As DNA, the CDR3 is TGCAGTGCTCCCCGCCAGGGAGAGACCCAGTACTTC.

The chain joins TRBV7-2 to TRBJ1-2; 8 positions agree with TRBD1. V gave up 5 bases and J gave up 1 base; unmatched junction bases: 3. The germline V gene encodes CDR1 SGHTA and CDR2 FQGNSA. The CDR3 contains 14 residues. CDR3 sequence (DNA): TGTGCCAGCAGCAAAGACAGGGGTAACTATGGCTACACCTTC. It translates to CASSKDRGNYGYTF.